What follows is one T cell receptor (beta chain) and its context. As yet, its antigen is unknown. This record comes from a study of CD8 T cells in ankylosing spondylitis. Trimming removed 4 bases from V and 0 bases from J, with 7 bases in between. The CDR3 has 14 amino acids. Germline V CDR1 and CDR2: SGHTA, FQGNSA. Study-wide findings and caveats: A TCR beta motif of roughly 8 highly homologous variants appeared characteristic of ankylosing spondylitis blood.

One entry per CDR3 protein results from TCRdb running MiXCR on the 5' RACE reads. In the table there are 650,000 to 800,000 distinct CDR3 sequences, under 20% of which are singletons. The receptor was derived from a male donor with ankylosing spondylitis. This chain joins TRBV7-2 and TRBJ1-3; D call uncertain. Sequences were obtained from blood, either unsorted or a sorted T cell fraction (not recorded which). The CDR3 bases are TGTGCCAGCAGCTCCCCGAGCTCTGGAAACACCATATATTTT. Translation gives CASSSPSSGNTIYF.